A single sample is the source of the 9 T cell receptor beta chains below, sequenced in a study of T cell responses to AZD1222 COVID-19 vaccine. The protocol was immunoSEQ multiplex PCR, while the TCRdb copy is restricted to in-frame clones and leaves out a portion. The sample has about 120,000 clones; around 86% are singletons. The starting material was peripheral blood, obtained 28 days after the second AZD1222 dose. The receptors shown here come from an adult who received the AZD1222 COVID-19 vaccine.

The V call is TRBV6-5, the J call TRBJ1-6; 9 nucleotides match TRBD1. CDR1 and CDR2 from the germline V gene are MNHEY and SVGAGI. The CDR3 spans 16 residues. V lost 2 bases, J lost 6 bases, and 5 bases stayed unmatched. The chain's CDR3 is CASSYNWDRVNSPLHF. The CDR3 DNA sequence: TGTGCCAGCAGTTACAACTGGGACAGGGTTAATTCACCCCTCCACTTT.

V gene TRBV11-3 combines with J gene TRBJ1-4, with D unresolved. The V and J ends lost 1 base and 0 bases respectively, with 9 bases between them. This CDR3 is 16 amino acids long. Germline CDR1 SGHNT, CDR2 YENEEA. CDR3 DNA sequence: TGTGCCAGCAGCTTAGGGTTCGGAACAACTAATGAAAAACTGTTTTTT. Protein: CASSLGFGTTNEKLFF.

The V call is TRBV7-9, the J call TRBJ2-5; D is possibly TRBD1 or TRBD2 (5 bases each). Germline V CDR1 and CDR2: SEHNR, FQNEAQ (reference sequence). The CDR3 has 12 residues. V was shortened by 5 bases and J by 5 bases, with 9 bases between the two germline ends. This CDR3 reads CASSGTWETQYF. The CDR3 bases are TGTGCCAGCAGCGGGACCTGGGAGACCCAGTACTTC.

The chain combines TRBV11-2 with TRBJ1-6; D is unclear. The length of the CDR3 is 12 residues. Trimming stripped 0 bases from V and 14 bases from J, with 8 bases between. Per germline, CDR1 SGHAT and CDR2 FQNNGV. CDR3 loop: CASSLDRGALHF. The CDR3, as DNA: TGTGCCAGCAGCTTAGATCGAGGAGCCCTCCACTTT.

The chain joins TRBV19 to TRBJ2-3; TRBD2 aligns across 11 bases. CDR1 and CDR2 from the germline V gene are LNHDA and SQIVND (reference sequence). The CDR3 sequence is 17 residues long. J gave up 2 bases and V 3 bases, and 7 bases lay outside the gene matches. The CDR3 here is CASSMISGGADTDTQYF. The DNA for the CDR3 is TGTGCCAGTAGTATGATTAGCGGGGGGGCAGACACAGATACGCAGTATTTT.

CDR3 in DNA: TGTGCCAGCAGTTTCCGGAGCGAGCAGTACTTC. This translates into CASSFRSEQYF. This chain uses TRBV28 with TRBJ2-7; D is ambiguous. The CDR3 extends over 11 amino acids. Germline-derived CDR1 and CDR2 are MDHEN and SYDVKM. The ends were cut back, 3 bases at V and 6 bases at J, with 6 bases in the middle.

Here the CDR3 DNA reads TGTGCCAGCAGCGTAGCGGGAGGGAGAAGCTCTGGAAACACCATATATTTT. It encodes CASSVAGGRSSGNTIYF. The rearrangement uses TRBV9 and TRBJ1-3; D gene unclear. This CDR3 region has 17 residues. V was pared by 0 bases and J by 0 bases, with 13 bases between. Germline loops: CDR1 SGDLS, CDR2 YYNGEE.

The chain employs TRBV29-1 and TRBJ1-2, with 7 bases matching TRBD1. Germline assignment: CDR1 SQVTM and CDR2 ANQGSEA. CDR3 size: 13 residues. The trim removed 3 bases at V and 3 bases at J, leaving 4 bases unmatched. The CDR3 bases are TGCAGCGTTGAGACAGGGTACGACTATGGCTACACCTTC. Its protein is CSVETGYDYGYTF. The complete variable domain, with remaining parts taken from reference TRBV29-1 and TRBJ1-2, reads SAVISQKPSRDICQRGTSLTIQCQVDSQVTMMFWYRQQPGQSLTLIATANQGSEATYESGFVIDKFPISRPNLTFSTLTVSNMSPEDSSIYLCSVETGYDYGYTFGSGTRLTVV.

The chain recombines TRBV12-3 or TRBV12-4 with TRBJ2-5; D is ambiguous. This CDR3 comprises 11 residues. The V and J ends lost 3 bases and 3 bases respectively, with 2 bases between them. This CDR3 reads CASSFEETQYF. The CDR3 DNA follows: TGTGCCAGCAGTTTTGAAGAGACCCAGTACTTC.